This paragraph reports one T cell receptor beta chain. Its antigen remains unidentified. A multiplex PCR was run with 60 Vbeta primers and 13 Jbeta primers. Produced via immunoSEQ multiplex PCR; TCRdb's table is partial and in-frame only. The repertoire consists of around 130,000 clones, with around 75% occurring once and the leading ten covering about 2.8%. CDR3 length: 15 residues. V was pared by 3 bases and J by 2 bases, with 13 bases between. CDR1 and CDR2 (germline): LNHNV, YYDKDF (reference sequence). The sample is drawn from a study of cytomegalovirus exposure and HLA in healthy donors. Overall study: In a previous analysis, 117 million unique TCR beta sequences were found from some 180 million T cells. Study conclusions and caveats: For most TCR beta V segments, an earlier analysis put the productive rate at about 90% or about 30% of the time. Rare sequences made up most TCRs, while some public TCRs were found in many donors. Common viral pathogens were later found to be apparently linked to several of the most significant clusters.

The specimen sequenced was PBMCs. The V gene is TRBV15, the J gene TRBJ2-5, with D possibly being TRBD1 (6 bases). The TCR comes from a middle-aged woman in good health and CMV-seropositive. The CDR3 DNA sequence: TGTGCCACCAGCAGGGAACAGGGAAATCAAGAGACCCAGTACTTC. It codes for CATSREQGNQETQYF.